Below, 31 T cell receptor beta chains from the same sample are listed, as sequenced in a study of blood T cell repertoires in COVID-19 (TCRdb year 2020). Library preparation used the immunoSEQ multiplex PCR assay. In TCRdb, the immuneACCESS table is reduced to in-frame sequences with V and J assigned. These tables do not hold every clone; where another copy was compared, an unresolved V gene accounts for under half, and the others remain unexplained. The sample table lists 70,000 to 95,000 clones, roughly 92% of them with a count of one. The ten largest clonotypes hold roughly 5.9% of the sample. Source material: peripheral blood. The source is a woman aged 55-75 years with active COVID-19.

This clone showed up just once. The chain uses TRBV27 and TRBJ1-5; D gene ambiguous. The CDR3 loop spans 13 amino acids. Germline values: CDR1 MNHEY, CDR2 SMNVEV (reference sequence). The V end lost 8 bases, the J end lost 1 base, and 9 bases lay between the germline ends. CDR3 DNA sequence: TGTGCCAGCGCGGGCCTCAGCAATCAGCCCCAGCATTTT. The encoded protein is CASAGLSNQPQHF.

The chain has TRBV6-2 or TRBV6-3 and TRBJ1-5; 7 nucleotides line up with TRBD1. The CDR3 has 14 amino acids. Losses at the gene ends were 5 bases for V and 11 bases for J; bases not matched to a gene: 12. CDR1 is MNHEY and CDR2 is SVGEGT in the germline V gene. The CDR3, as DNA: TGTGCCAGCAGTCCGGACAGGTCCCTGTTGACCCAGCATTTT. This encodes CASSPDRSLLTQHF.

The chain recombines TRBV19 with TRBJ1-1; D is undetermined. The germline V and J ends were trimmed by 4 bases and 1 base, with 13 bases remaining between them. There are 15 residues in the CDR3. The germline gives CDR1 LNHDA, CDR2 SQIVND (reference sequence). CDR3 bases: TGTGCCAGTAGTAGTCTAGCACTGCCGAACACTGAAGCTTTCTTT. This sequence encodes CASSSLALPNTEAFF.

The chain employs TRBV2 and TRBJ2-5, with 15 bases lining up with TRBD2. Germline values: CDR1 SNHLY, CDR2 FYNNEI. V gave up 5 bases and J gave up 6 bases; unmatched junction bases: 4. The CDR3 spans 15 residues. The CDR3 DNA follows: TGTGCCAGCAGTTATGGGACTAGCGGGGGGCAGACCCAGTACTTC. As protein: CASSYGTSGGQTQYF. The variable domain in full, completed from reference TRBV2 and TRBJ2-5, reads EPEVTQTPSHQVTQMGQEVILRCVPISNHLYFYWYRQILGQKVEFLVSFYNNEISEKSEIFDDQFSVERPDGSNFTLKIRSTKLEDSAMYFCASSYGTSGGQTQYFGPGTRLLVL.

J is TRBJ2-3 and V is TRBV19; 14 positions agree with TRBD2. The J segment lost 0 bases and the V segment lost 3 bases, leaving 11 bases of the junction unmatched. Germline assignment: CDR1 LNHDA and CDR2 SQIVND (reference sequence). The CDR3 totals 20 residues. CDR3 nucleotides: TGTGCCAGTAGTATTGGACTAGCGGGAGGAACCGTGGAAAGCACAGATACGCAGTATTTT. Translated: CASSIGLAGGTVESTDTQYF.

This clone has a handful of counts. The gene calls are TRBV3-1 (or the pseudogene TRBV3-2) and TRBJ1-1; 7 nucleotides match TRBD1. Per the germline V gene, CDR1 is LGHDT and CDR2 is YNNKEL (reference sequence). J lost 4 bases, V lost 4 bases, and 3 bases had no gene match. The CDR3 length is 13 residues. The CDR3: CASSLAGGTEAFF. CDR3 DNA sequence: TGTGCCAGCAGCCTGGCAGGGGGCACTGAAGCTTTCTTT.

The rearrangement links TRBV7-2 to TRBJ2-1, with TRBD2 matching 7 bases. CDR1 is SGHTA, CDR2 FQGNSA, per germline. The length of the CDR3 is 15 residues. J was trimmed by 9 bases and V by 5 bases; bases with no gene match: 13. The CDR3 reads CASSQSGDPASEQFF. CDR3 in DNA: TGTGCCAGCAGCCAGAGCGGGGATCCGGCCAGTGAGCAGTTCTTC.

This clone was counted once. This sequence joins TRBV2 and TRBJ1-6, with TRBD1 as a possible D gene (6 bases). V shed 5 bases and J shed 11 bases, with 22 bases lying between them. Germline loops: CDR1 SNHLY, CDR2 FYNNEI. This CDR3 is built from 16 residues. DNA of the CDR3: TGTGCCAGCAGTCTCGGGGGGGGGCGAACTTTAACACCCCTCCACTTT. Its protein product is CASSLGGGRTLTPLHF.

This clone was seen more than once but under ten times. The chain links TRBV20-1 to TRBJ1-2; the match to TRBD1 covers 10 bases. The germline V gene has CDR1 DFQATT and CDR2 SNEGSKA (reference sequence). The J segment lost 5 bases and the V segment lost 3 bases, leaving 15 bases of the junction unmatched. The CDR3 totals 17 residues. In DNA, the CDR3 is TGCAGTGCTAGTGACCCGGGACAGGGGTTTTTAGAGTATGGCTACACCTTC. Translated: CSASDPGQGFLEYGYTF.

The rearrangement uses TRBV28 and TRBJ1-2; possible D gene TRBD1, 6 bases. In germline, CDR1 is MDHEN, CDR2 SYDVKM. This CDR3 has 14 amino acids. V was clipped by 2 bases and J by 3 bases, with 10 bases between them. The CDR3 nucleotides read TGTGCCAGCAGTTTACGCAGGGGTTACTATGGCTACACCTTC. This sequence encodes CASSLRRGYYGYTF.

The chain has TRBV30 and TRBJ2-1, with 13 bases identical to TRBD2. Germline V lookup: CDR1 GTSNPN, CDR2 SVGIG (reference sequence). This CDR3 has 16 residues. V lost 8 bases to trimming and J lost 1 base; unmatched junction nucleotides: 8. The CDR3 DNA follows: TGTGCCGGTAGGACTAGCGGGAGAGTTTCCTACAATGAGCAGTTCTTC. It yields the protein CAGRTSGRVSYNEQFF.

CDR3 nucleotide sequence: TGTGCCAGCAGCCCGGGCATGGGGACAGGCTCCTACGAGCAGTACTTC. As protein: CASSPGMGTGSYEQYF. The rearrangement links TRBV14 to TRBJ2-7; 8 nucleotides agree with TRBD1. The trim removed 4 bases at V and 0 bases at J, leaving 8 bases unmatched. CDR1 and CDR2 (germline): SGHDN, FVKESK. The CDR3 sequence is 16 residues long.

The genes are TRBV28 and TRBJ2-3; D may be TRBD2 (6 bases). CDR1 and CDR2 from the germline V gene are MDHEN and SYDVKM. Trimming removed 1 base from V and 3 bases from J, with 11 bases in between. This CDR3 contains 15 residues. The CDR3 is CASSLFTSLTDTQYF. The CDR3 DNA is TGTGCCAGCAGTTTATTCACTAGCTTGACAGATACGCAGTATTTT.

This chain uses TRBV11-3 with TRBJ2-4, with a tentative D call TRBD2 (5 bases). V gave up 3 bases and J gave up 3 bases, with 9 bases separating them. This CDR3 contains 14 residues. CDR1 and CDR2 (germline): SGHNT, YENEEA. In nucleotides, the CDR3 is TGTGCCAGCAGCTTGGGAGACGTCAAAAACATTCAGTACTTC. Translation: CASSLGDVKNIQYF.

The V call is TRBV24-1, the J call TRBJ2-7, with 10 bases matching TRBD1. The germline V gene has CDR1 KGHDR and CDR2 SFDVKD. With 4 bases clipped from V and 7 bases from J, the junction kept 9 bases outside the gene matches. The CDR3 contains 15 residues. This CDR3 reads CATSDRTGGPGEQYF. CDR3 nucleotide sequence: TGTGCCACCAGTGACCGGACAGGGGGACCCGGGGAGCAGTACTTC.

The gene calls are TRBV5-1 and TRBJ2-3; D is uncertain. This CDR3 has 14 amino acids. Germline V gene sequence: CDR1 SGHRS, CDR2 YFSETQ. Deletions cut 1 base from V and 5 bases from J, with 11 bases between. The CDR3: CASSLYGYQDTQYF. The CDR3 bases are TGCGCCAGCAGCTTGTACGGGTATCAAGATACGCAGTATTTT.

Written as DNA, the CDR3 is TGTGCCAGCAGTTTATCTTCCTTCAGCTCCTACGAGCAGTACTTC. It is translated as CASSLSSFSSYEQYF. The chain has TRBV27 and TRBJ2-7; D not certain. From germline, CDR1 is MNHEY and CDR2 SMNVEV (reference sequence). V lost 0 bases, J lost 0 bases, and 9 bases lay in between. This CDR3 is 15 amino acids long.

This rearrangement joins TRBV28 to TRBJ1-5, with unresolved D. Germline V gives CDR1 MDHEN, CDR2 SYDVKM. V lost 5 bases and J 6 bases, leaving 17 bases between the germline ends. CDR3 length equals 15 residues. The CDR3 coding sequence is TGTGCCAGCAGTCCGGGGATCTACCAGAGTCAGCCCCAGCATTTT. It translates to CASSPGIYQSQPQHF.

V is TRBV5-1 and J is TRBJ1-2; 10 bases are a match to TRBD1. V lost 0 bases, J lost 8 bases, and 4 bases stayed unmatched. Germline V gene sequence: CDR1 SGHRS, CDR2 YFSETQ. The CDR3 is 14 amino acids. The CDR3 spells CASSLEGTGDGYTF. In DNA form, the CDR3 reads TGCGCCAGCAGCTTGGAGGGGACAGGGGACGGCTACACCTTC.

The DNA of the CDR3 is TGTGCCAGCAGTTTAGGTGGACAGGGGGTCTCCGGCGAGCAGTACTTC. This translates into CASSLGGQGVSGEQYF. The rearrangement links TRBV28 to TRBJ2-7, with 10 nucleotides matching TRBD1. The CDR3 has 16 amino acids. The germline V gene encodes CDR1 MDHEN and CDR2 SYDVKM. With V trimmed by 2 bases and J by 6 bases, 10 bases remained unmatched.

The table lists this clone with a count of one. The genes are TRBV6-5 and TRBJ2-1, with D possibly matching TRBD1 (6 bases). The V end lost 6 bases, the J end lost 2 bases, and 11 bases lay between the germline ends. The V gene's germline CDR1 is MNHEY and CDR2 SVGAGI. The CDR3 has 14 amino acids. CDR3: CASRPDSTYNEQFF. CDR3 nucleotides: TGTGCCAGCAGACCGGACAGTACCTACAATGAGCAGTTCTTC.

This chain connects TRBV10-3 to TRBJ1-1; D not certain. This CDR3 is built from 13 residues. From germline, CDR1 is ENHRY and CDR2 SYGVKD. Deletions cut 3 bases from V and 3 bases from J, with 8 bases between. CDR3 loop: CAISDGWDTEAFF. The CDR3 DNA is TGTGCCATCAGTGACGGGTGGGACACTGAAGCTTTCTTT.

The rearrangement links TRBV18 to TRBJ1-1; maybe TRBD1 (6 bases). The CDR3 loop spans 14 amino acids. The V end lost 3 bases, the J end lost 1 base, and 9 bases lay between the germline ends. The V gene's germline CDR1 is KGHSH and CDR2 LQKENI. The CDR3 DNA is TGTGCCAGCTCACCGGGGACATCGAACACTGAAGCTTTCTTT. Translated: CASSPGTSNTEAFF.

Only one count was recorded for this clone. The rearrangement joins TRBV11-2 to TRBJ2-7; 7 bases are a match to TRBD1. The CDR3 is 15 residues long. Trimming took 6 bases from V and 1 from J; bases not matched to a gene: 9. The germline V gene has CDR1 SGHAT and CDR2 FQNNGV. CDR3 in amino acids: CASRRTGTESYEQYF. CDR3 DNA sequence: TGTGCCAGCAGGAGAACCGGGACAGAGTCCTACGAGCAGTACTTC.

The rearrangement joins TRBV5-1 to TRBJ2-2; 10 nucleotides match TRBD2. Germline V gene lookup returns CDR1 SGHRS and CDR2 YFSETQ. After removal of 3 bases from V and 3 bases from J, the junction contained 2 bases not matched to a gene. This CDR3 contains 15 residues. The CDR3 DNA follows: TGCGCCAGCAGCTCCGGGACTAGCGACACCGGGGAGCTGTTTTTT. It specifies CASSSGTSDTGELFF.

The gene calls are TRBV5-6 and TRBJ2-1; D perhaps matches TRBD1 (5 bases). V dropped 1 base and J dropped 7 bases, with 15 bases sitting between them. Germline loops: CDR1 SGHDT, CDR2 YYEEEE. This CDR3 contains 15 residues. The CDR3 is CASSLRGRVANEQFF. CDR3 nucleotides: TGTGCCAGCAGCTTGAGGGGAAGGGTAGCAAATGAGCAGTTCTTC.

There are a few counts of this clone. The chain is built from TRBV5-4 and TRBJ1-2, with D possibly TRBD1 on 6 matching bases. V lost 1 base and J 3 bases, leaving 10 bases between the germline ends. The CDR3 extends over 14 amino acids. Germline loops: CDR1 SGHNT, CDR2 YYREEE (reference sequence). CDR3: CASSLYRTDYGYTF. CDR3 in DNA: TGTGCCAGCAGCTTGTATAGGACAGACTATGGCTACACCTTC.

The V and J genes are TRBV6-5 and TRBJ1-1; the D gene is possibly TRBD1 (5 bases). Germline-derived CDR1 and CDR2 are MNHEY and SVGAGI. This CDR3 contains 13 residues. V gave up 1 base and J gave up 4 bases, with 7 bases separating them. In DNA, the CDR3 is TGTGCCAGCAGTTACTTGGGGGGCACTGAAGCTTTCTTT. Encoded protein: CASSYLGGTEAFF.

V usage is TRBV2 and J usage is TRBJ1-2; a weak D match, TRBD1 (5 bases). V shed 2 bases and J shed 7 bases, with 20 bases lying between them. Germline CDR1 SNHLY, CDR2 FYNNEI. The CDR3 length is 16 residues. CDR3 protein: CASSESWGRVKSGYTF. The CDR3, as DNA: TGTGCCAGCAGTGAATCATGGGGCAGGGTCAAAAGTGGCTACACCTTC.

V usage is TRBV6-1 and J usage is TRBJ2-3; D may be TRBD2 (5 bases). The V and J ends lost 0 bases and 6 bases respectively, with 13 bases between them. In germline, CDR1 is MNHNS, CDR2 SASEGT. CDR3 length: 15 residues. The CDR3 protein is CASSEALYRGDTQYF. In DNA form, the CDR3 reads TGTGCCAGCAGTGAAGCGCTTTACAGAGGGGATACGCAGTATTTT.

V and J are TRBV28 and TRBJ1-4; possibly TRBD1 for D (6 bases). V lost 5 bases, J lost 4 bases, and 23 bases lay in between. Germline V gene data show CDR1 as MDHEN and CDR2 as SYDVKM. This CDR3 is 18 amino acids long. CDR3 region: CASSLAARGPSLNEKLFF. Here the CDR3 DNA reads TGTGCCAGCAGTCTGGCGGCCAGGGGACCCTCTCTTAATGAAAAACTGTTTTTT.